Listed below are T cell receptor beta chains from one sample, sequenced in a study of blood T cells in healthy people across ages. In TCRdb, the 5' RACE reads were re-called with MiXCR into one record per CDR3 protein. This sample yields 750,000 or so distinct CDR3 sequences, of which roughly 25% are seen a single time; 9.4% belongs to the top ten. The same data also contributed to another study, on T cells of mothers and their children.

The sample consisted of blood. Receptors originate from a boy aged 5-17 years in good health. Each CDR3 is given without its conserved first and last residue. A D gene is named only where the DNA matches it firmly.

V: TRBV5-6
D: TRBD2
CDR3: ASSHGTGGSYEQY

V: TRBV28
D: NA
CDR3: ASSLPQHGNSPLH

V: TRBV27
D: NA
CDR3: ASSSIRGFVQPQH

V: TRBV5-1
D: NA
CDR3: ASSLVFGQPKETQY

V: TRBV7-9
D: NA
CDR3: ASSLGITPNYGYT

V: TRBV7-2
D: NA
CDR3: ASSRQENTGAF

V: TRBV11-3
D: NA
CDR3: ASSLGLNGVLT

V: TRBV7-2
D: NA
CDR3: ASSLLGGDTGELF

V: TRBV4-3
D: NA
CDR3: ASSQEPDQPQH

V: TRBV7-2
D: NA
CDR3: ASSLVQGITYEQY

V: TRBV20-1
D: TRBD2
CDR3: SARGTSDYEQY

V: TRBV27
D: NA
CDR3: ASSLSPFSSYNEQF

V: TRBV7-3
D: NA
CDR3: ASSLGQGGYEQF

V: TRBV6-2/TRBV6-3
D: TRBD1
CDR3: ASSYLTGLNEQF

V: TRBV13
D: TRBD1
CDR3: ASSFHDRGNSPLH

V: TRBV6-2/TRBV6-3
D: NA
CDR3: ASSKGDDTGELF

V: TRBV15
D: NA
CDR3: ATSREWGLENQPQH

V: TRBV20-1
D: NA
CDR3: SARDRRWNYGYT

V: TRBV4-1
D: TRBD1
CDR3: ASSQEGGTGTEAF

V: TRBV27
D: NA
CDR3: ASSYGGGQPQH

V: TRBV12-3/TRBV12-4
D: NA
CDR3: ASSRPPGPRNEKLF

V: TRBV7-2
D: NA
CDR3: ASSLGIREKLF

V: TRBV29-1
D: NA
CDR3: SVAAPASEQF

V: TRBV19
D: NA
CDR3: ASSIGDISYEQY

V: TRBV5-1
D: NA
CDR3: ASSPEGNEQF

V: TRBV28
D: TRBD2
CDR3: ASRKSRGGSGILEQY

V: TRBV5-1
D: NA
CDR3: ASSLEAARDEQY

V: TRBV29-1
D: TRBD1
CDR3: SVEVSVGDRE

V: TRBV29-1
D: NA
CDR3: SVPGVGVTQY

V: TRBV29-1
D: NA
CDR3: SVDGSGETQY

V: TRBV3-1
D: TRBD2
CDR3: ASSQAGFRLADQETQY

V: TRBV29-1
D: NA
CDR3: SVGGHGFYEQY

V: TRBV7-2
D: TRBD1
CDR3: ASSTDRVYVTEQF

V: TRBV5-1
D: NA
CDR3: ASSLEGDINTEAF

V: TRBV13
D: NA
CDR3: ASSSEGSAQY

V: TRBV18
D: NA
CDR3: ASSPPSRAAYEQY

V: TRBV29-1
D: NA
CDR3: SVEFLAGANYGYT

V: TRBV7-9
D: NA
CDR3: ASSQDVRYEQY

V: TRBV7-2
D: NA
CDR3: ASSLILQGGEQY

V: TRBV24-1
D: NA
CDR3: ATSDSGTAWEQF

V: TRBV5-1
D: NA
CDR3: ASSLEGIEGTQY

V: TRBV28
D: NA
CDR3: ASRTGGTGDTGELF

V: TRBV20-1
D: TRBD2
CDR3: SGEIGGGAYNEQF

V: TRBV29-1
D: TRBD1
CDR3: SVEDWDRANLQETQY

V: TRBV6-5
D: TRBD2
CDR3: ASSYSIGVAGSPPAQY